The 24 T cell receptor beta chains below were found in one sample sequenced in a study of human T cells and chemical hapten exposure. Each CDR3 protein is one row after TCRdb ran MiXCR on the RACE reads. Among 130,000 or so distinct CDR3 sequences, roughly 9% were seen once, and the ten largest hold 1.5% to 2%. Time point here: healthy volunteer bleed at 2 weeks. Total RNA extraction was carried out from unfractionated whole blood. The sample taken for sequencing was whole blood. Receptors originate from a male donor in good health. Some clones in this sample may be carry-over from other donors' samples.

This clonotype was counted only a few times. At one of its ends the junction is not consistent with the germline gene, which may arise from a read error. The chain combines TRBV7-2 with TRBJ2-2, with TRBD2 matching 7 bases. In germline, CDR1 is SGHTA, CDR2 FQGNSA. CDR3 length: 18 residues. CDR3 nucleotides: TGTGCCAACAGCTTACAACGTTTGGCGGGAGCTAAGACCGGGGAGCTGTTTTTT. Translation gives CANSLQRLAGAKTGELFF.

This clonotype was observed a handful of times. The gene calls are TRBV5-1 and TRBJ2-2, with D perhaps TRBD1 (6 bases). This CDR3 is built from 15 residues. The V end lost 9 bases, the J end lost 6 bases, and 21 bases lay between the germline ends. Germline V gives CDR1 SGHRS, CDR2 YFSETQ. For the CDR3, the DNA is TGCGCCACACAACCAACAGGGATGAGGGCCGGGGAGCTGTTTTTT. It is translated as CATQPTGMRAGELFF.

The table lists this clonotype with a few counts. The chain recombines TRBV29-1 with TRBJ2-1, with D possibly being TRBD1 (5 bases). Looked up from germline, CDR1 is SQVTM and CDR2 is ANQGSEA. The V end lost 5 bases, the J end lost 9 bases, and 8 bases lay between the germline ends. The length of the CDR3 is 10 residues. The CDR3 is CSVRGAEQFF. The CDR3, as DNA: TGCAGCGTTAGGGGCGCTGAGCAGTTCTTC.

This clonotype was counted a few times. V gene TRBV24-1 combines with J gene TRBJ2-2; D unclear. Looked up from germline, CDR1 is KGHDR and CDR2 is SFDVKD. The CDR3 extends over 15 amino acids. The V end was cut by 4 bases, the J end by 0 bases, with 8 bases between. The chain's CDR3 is CATSDSGPNTGELFF. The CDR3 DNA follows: TGTGCCACCAGTGACTCGGGCCCGAACACCGGGGAGCTGTTTTTT.

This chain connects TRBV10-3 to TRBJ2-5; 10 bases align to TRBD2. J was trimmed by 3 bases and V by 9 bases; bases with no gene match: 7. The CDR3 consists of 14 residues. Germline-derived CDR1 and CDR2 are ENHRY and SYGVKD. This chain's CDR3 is CAIHSGLAKETQYF. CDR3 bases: TGTGCCATACACTCGGGACTAGCGAAAGAGACCCAGTACTTC.

In DNA form, the CDR3 reads TGCAGTGCAGACAGACATACGAACACTGAAGCTTTCTTT. Its protein is CSADRHTNTEAFF. The chain combines TRBV20-1 with TRBJ1-1; perhaps TRBD1 as D (5 bases). This CDR3 spans 13 amino acids. The germline V gene has CDR1 DFQATT and CDR2 SNEGSKA (reference sequence). V was trimmed by 6 bases and J by 1 base, leaving 12 bases between them.

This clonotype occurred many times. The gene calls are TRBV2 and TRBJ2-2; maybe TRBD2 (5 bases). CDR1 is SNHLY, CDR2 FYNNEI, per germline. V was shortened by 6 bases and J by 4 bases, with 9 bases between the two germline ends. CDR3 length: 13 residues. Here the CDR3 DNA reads TGTGCCAGCAGCAACCGGGGCACCGGGGAGCTGTTTTTT. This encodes CASSNRGTGELFF. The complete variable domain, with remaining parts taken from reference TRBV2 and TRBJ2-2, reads EPEVTQTPSHQVTQMGQEVILRCVPISNHLYFYWYRQILGQKVEFLVSFYNNEISEKSEIFDDQFSVERPDGSNFTLKIRSTKLEDSAMYFCASSNRGTGELFFGEGSRLTVL.

The CDR3 DNA reads as TGTGCCAGCAGCCTCGGGACAGAGAATCAGCCCCAGCATTTT. It is translated as CASSLGTENQPQHF. The chain employs TRBV6-2 or TRBV6-3 and TRBJ1-5; 7 bases are shared with TRBD1. CDR3 length: 14 residues. Trimming at V came to 6 bases and at J to 4 bases, leaving 6 bases not matched to a gene. Germline-derived CDR1 and CDR2 are MNHEY and SVGEGT.

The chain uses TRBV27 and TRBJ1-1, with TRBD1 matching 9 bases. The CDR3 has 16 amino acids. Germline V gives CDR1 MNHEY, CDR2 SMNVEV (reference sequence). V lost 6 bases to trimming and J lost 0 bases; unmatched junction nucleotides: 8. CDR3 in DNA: TGTGCCAGCAGCCCCGGGACAGGGATTTTGAACACTGAAGCTTTCTTT. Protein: CASSPGTGILNTEAFF.

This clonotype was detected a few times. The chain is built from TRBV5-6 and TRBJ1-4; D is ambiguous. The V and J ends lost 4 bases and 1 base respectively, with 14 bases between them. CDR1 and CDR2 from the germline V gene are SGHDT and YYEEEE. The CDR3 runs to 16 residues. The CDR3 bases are TGTGCCAGCAGCGCGGACCCTCCTGGAACTAATGAAAAACTGTTTTTT. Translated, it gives CASSADPPGTNEKLFF.

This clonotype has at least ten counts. The CDR3 reads CSVAGQHSGNTIYF. CDR3 nucleotide sequence: TGCAGCGTTGCGGGACAGCACTCTGGAAACACCATATATTTT. This chain joins TRBV29-1 and TRBJ1-3; TRBD1 matches 7 bases. CDR1 is SQVTM and CDR2 is ANQGSEA in the germline V gene. V dropped 4 bases and J dropped 0; count of bases not matched to a gene: 3. The CDR3 consists of 14 residues.

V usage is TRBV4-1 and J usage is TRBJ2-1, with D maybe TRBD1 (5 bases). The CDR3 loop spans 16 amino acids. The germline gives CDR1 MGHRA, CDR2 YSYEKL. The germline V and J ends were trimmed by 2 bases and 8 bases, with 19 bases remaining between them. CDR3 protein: CASSQPGQGVRDEQFF. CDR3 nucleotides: TGCGCCAGCAGCCAACCCGGGCAGGGTGTCAGAGATGAGCAGTTCTTC.

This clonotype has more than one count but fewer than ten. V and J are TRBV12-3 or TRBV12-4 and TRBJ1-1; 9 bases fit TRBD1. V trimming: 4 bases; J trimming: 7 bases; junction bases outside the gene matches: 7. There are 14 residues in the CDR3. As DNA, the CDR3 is TGTGCCAGCAGTTGGGACAGGGAAAGGGGTGAAGCTTTCTTT. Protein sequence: CASSWDRERGEAFF.

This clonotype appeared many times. The CDR3 DNA is TGTGCCAGTAGTCCTCTCCCCACTAGTATCCACGAGCAGTACTTC. It yields the protein CASSPLPTSIHEQYF. The chain joins TRBV19 to TRBJ2-7, with D perhaps matching TRBD2 (5 bases). This CDR3 has 15 residues. Trimming took off 5 bases at V and 5 bases at J, with 19 bases between the two ends. CDR1 and CDR2 from the germline V gene are LNHDA and SQIVND (reference sequence).

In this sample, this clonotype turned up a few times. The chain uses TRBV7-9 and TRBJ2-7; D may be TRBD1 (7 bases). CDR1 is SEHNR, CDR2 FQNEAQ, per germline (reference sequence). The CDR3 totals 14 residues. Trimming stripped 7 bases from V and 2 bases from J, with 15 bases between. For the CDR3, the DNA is TGTGCCAGCAATGGGGGGACAGTGCCCTACGAGCAGTACTTC. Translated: CASNGGTVPYEQYF. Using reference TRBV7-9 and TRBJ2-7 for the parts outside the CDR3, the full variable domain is DTGVSQNPRHKITKRGQNVTFRCDPISEHNRLYWYRQTLGQGPEFLTYFQNEAQLEKSRLLSDRFSAERPKGSFSTLEIQRTEQGDSAMYLCASNGGTVPYEQYFGPGTRLTVT.

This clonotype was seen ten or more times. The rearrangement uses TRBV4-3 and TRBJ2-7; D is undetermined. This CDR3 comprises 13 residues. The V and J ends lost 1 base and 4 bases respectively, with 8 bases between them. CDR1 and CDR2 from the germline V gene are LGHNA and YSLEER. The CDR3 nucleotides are TGCGCCAGCAGCCAAGTTCGCGGATACGAGCAGTACTTC. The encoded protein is CASSQVRGYEQYF.

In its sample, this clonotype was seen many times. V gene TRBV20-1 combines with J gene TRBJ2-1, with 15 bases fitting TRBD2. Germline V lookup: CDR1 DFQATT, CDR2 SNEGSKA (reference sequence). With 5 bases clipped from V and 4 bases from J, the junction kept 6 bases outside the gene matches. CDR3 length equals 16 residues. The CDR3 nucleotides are TGCAGTGCTGGGAAAGGACTAGCGGGGGGGTACAATGAGCAGTTCTTC. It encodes CSAGKGLAGGYNEQFF.

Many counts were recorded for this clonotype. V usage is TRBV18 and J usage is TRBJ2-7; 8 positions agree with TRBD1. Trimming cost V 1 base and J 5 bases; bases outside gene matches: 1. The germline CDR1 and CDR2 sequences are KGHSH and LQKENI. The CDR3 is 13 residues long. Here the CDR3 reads CASSPLGQDEQYF. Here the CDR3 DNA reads TGTGCCAGCTCACCACTGGGACAGGACGAGCAGTACTTC.

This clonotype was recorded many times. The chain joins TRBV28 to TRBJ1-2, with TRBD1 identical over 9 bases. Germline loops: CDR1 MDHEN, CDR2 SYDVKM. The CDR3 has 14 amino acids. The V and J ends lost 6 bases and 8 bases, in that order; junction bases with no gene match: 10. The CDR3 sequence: CASSLGTGLYGYTF. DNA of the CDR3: TGTGCCAGCAGCTTGGGGACAGGGCTTTACGGCTACACCTTC.

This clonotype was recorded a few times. The CDR3 protein is CASSFTSGPTDTQYF. Written as DNA, the CDR3 is TGTGCCAGCAGTTTCACTAGCGGTCCTACAGATACGCAGTATTTT. The rearrangement uses TRBV28 and TRBJ2-3; 8 nucleotides line up with TRBD2. The V segment lost 3 bases and the J segment 3 bases; nucleotides outside the gene matches: 5. In germline, CDR1 is MDHEN, CDR2 SYDVKM. This CDR3 contains 15 residues.

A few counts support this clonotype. Here the CDR3 reads CSVEEPGSGETQYF. The DNA of the CDR3 is TGCAGCGTTGAAGAACCGGGGTCCGGAGAGACCCAGTACTTC. The chain couples TRBV29-1 to TRBJ2-5; D is possibly TRBD2 (5 bases). V dropped 0 bases and J dropped 4 bases, with 12 bases sitting between them. CDR1 SQVTM and CDR2 ANQGSEA come from the germline V gene. The CDR3 covers 14 residues. The complete variable domain, with remaining parts taken from reference TRBV29-1 and TRBJ2-5, reads SAVISQKPSRDICQRGTSLTIQCQVDSQVTMMFWYRQQPGQSLTLIATANQGSEATYESGFVIDKFPISRPNLTFSTLTVSNMSPEDSSIYLCSVEEPGSGETQYFGPGTRLLVL.

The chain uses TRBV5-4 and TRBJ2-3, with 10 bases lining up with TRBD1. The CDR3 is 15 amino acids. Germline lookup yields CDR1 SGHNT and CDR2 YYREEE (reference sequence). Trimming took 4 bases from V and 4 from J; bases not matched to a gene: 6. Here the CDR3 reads CASSPPGTGADTQYF. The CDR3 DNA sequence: TGTGCCAGCAGCCCCCCCGGGACAGGGGCAGATACGCAGTATTTT. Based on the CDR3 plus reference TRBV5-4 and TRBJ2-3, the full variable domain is ETGVTQSPTHLIKTRGQQVTLRCSSQSGHNTVSWYQQALGQGPQFIFQYYREEENGRGNFPPRFSGLQFPNYSSELNVNALELDDSALYLCASSPPGTGADTQYFGPGTRLTVL.

In DNA form, the CDR3 reads TGTGCCAGCAGTGTGGGCCAAGCTGAAGCTTTCTTT. Translated: CASSVGQAEAFF. V gene TRBV25-1 combines with J gene TRBJ1-1; D ambiguous. This CDR3 has 12 residues. V was clipped by 4 bases and J by 6 bases, with 9 bases between them. Germline V gene sequence: CDR1 MGHDK, CDR2 SYGVNS.

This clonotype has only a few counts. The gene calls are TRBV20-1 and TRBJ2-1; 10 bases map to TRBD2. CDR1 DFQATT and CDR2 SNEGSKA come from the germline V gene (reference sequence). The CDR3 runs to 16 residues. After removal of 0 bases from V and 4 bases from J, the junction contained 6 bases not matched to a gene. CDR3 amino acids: CSAREVSGGNYNEQFF. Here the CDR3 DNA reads TGCAGTGCTAGAGAGGTTAGCGGGGGGAATTACAATGAGCAGTTCTTC.